A single sample is the source of the 29 T cell receptor beta chains below, sequenced in a study of T cell responses to AZD1222 COVID-19 vaccine. Only in-frame clones appear in the TCRdb table, and some are missing; sequencing was by immunoSEQ multiplex PCR. Among roughly 77,000 clones, roughly nine tenths were seen once, and the ten largest hold approximately 3.2%. The sample here was peripheral blood, taken 28 days after the second AZD1222 dose. The receptors shown here come from an adult who received the AZD1222 COVID-19 vaccine.

This clone was recorded once. The chain combines TRBV9 with TRBJ2-2; 8 bases are a match to TRBD2. The trim removed 0 bases at V and 4 bases at J, leaving 8 bases unmatched. The CDR3 runs 17 residues. CDR1 is SGDLS, CDR2 YYNGEE, per germline. The CDR3 region has the DNA TGTGCCAGCAGCGTAGAAGCGGCGGGAGGCGGCACCGGGGAGCTGTTTTTT. It encodes CASSVEAAGGGTGELFF.

V usage is TRBV3-1 (or the pseudogene TRBV3-2) and J usage is TRBJ1-4; D call uncertain. The CDR3 loop spans 14 amino acids. Germline V lookup: CDR1 LGHDT, CDR2 YNNKEL (reference sequence). The V gene lost 4 bases and the J gene lost 4 bases, with 10 bases spanning the gap. CDR3 amino acids: CASSPNLGNEKLFF. For the CDR3, the DNA is TGTGCCAGCAGCCCGAATTTGGGTAATGAAAAACTGTTTTTT.

As concerns this clone: This sample also contains other DNA sequences that code for the same CDR3. V usage is TRBV11-3 and J usage is TRBJ2-7; D unclear. The CDR3 has 14 amino acids. Deletions cut 1 base from V and 6 bases from J, with 13 bases between. Germline assignment: CDR1 SGHNT and CDR2 YENEEA. CDR3 sequence reads: CASSLGAGSSEQYF. The DNA for the CDR3 is TGTGCCAGCAGCTTAGGGGCAGGCAGCAGCGAGCAGTACTTC.

The chain uses TRBV7-2 and TRBJ2-3, with D possibly TRBD2 on 5 matching bases. Germline CDR1 and CDR2: SGHTA and FQGNSA. V was clipped by 4 bases and J by 11 bases, with 19 bases between them. This CDR3 region has 14 residues. CDR3 region: CASSSSGLNSGQYF. CDR3 coding DNA: TGTGCCAGCAGCTCGAGCGGACTGAACTCCGGGCAGTATTTT.

CDR3 sequence (DNA): TGTGCCAGTGCCCATGACATTCTCGGGAACACTGAAGCTTTCTTT. Its protein product is CASAHDILGNTEAFF. J is TRBJ1-1 and V is TRBV19; D gene uncertain. CDR1 and CDR2 (germline): LNHDA, SQIVND (reference sequence). The CDR3 contains 15 residues. V lost 8 bases and J lost 1, with 17 bases in between.

This chain uses TRBV5-6 with TRBJ2-5; no reliable D call. CDR3 size: 12 residues. Trimming shortened V by 4 bases and J by 5 bases, and 9 bases separated the two germline ends. The germline gives CDR1 SGHDT, CDR2 YYEEEE. The CDR3 DNA sequence: TGTGCCAGCAGCCCTAGTGGCGAGACCCAGTACTTC. The encoded protein is CASSPSGETQYF.

The table lists this clone with a count of one. V is TRBV11-1 and J is TRBJ1-2; 8 nucleotides agree with TRBD1. Germline V lookup: CDR1 SGHAT, CDR2 FQDESV (reference sequence). After removal of 5 bases from V and 6 bases from J, the junction contained 5 bases not matched to a gene. CDR3 length: 13 amino acids. The CDR3 sequence: CASSQDRVNGYTF. CDR3 bases: TGTGCCAGCAGCCAGGACAGGGTAAATGGCTACACCTTC.

The rearrangement links TRBV30 to TRBJ2-5; 7 bases map to TRBD1. Germline V gene lookup returns CDR1 GTSNPN and CDR2 SVGIG (reference sequence). The CDR3 has 13 amino acids. V lost 4 bases, J lost 5 bases, and 7 bases stayed unmatched. The CDR3 is CAWTSTGVETQYF. The CDR3 nucleotides read TGTGCCTGGACCTCAACAGGGGTGGAGACCCAGTACTTC.

The V gene is TRBV23-1, the J gene TRBJ1-5, with TRBD1 matching 12 bases. TRBV23-1 is labeled an ORF, and its function is uncertain. Unmatched junction bases numbered 17, after V lost 0 bases and J lost 2 bases. This CDR3 has 22 amino acids. In nucleotides, the CDR3 is TGCGCCAGCAGTCAATCGAGGGCCCAAACCGGGACAGGGGGCCGAGGCAATCAGCCCCAGCATTTT. It encodes CASSQSRAQTGTGGRGNQPQHF.

This chain links TRBV29-1 with TRBJ2-1; 7 bases fit TRBD1. Unmatched junction bases numbered 8, after V lost 7 bases and J lost 5 bases. This CDR3 region has 13 residues. Germline CDR1 SQVTM, CDR2 ANQGSEA. CDR3 amino acids: CSAGTVSDNEQFF. CDR3 coding DNA: TGCAGCGCAGGGACAGTGTCCGACAATGAGCAGTTCTTC.

This chain uses TRBV2 with TRBJ2-1, with D unresolved. Germline assignment: CDR1 SNHLY and CDR2 FYNNEI. The CDR3 length is 12 residues. V lost 6 bases to trimming and J lost 5 bases, with 8 bases between them. CDR3 loop: CASRFADNEQFF. DNA for the CDR3: TGTGCCAGCAGGTTCGCAGACAATGAGCAGTTCTTC. The whole variable domain, remainder taken from reference TRBV2 and TRBJ2-1, is EPEVTQTPSHQVTQMGQEVILRCVPISNHLYFYWYRQILGQKVEFLVSFYNNEISEKSEIFDDQFSVERPDGSNFTLKIRSTKLEDSAMYFCASRFADNEQFFGPGTRLTVL.

V gene TRBV16 combines with J gene TRBJ2-7; D is undetermined. Germline CDR1 KGHSY, CDR2 FQNENV. V shed 0 bases and J shed 6 bases, with 12 bases lying between them. The CDR3 contains 14 residues. CDR3 amino acids: CASSQSARPREQYF. The DNA for the CDR3 is TGTGCCAGCAGCCAATCGGCCAGACCCCGCGAGCAGTACTTC.

The V gene is TRBV6-5, the J gene TRBJ2-7; tentative D call: TRBD2 (5 bases). V lost 6 bases to trimming and J lost 7 bases, with 13 bases between them. Germline CDR1 and CDR2: MNHEY and SVGAGI. This CDR3 contains 12 residues. The CDR3 is CASSPDRREQYF. The CDR3 DNA reads TGTGCCAGCAGCCCCGATCGGAGGGAGCAGTACTTC.

V gene TRBV2 combines with J gene TRBJ2-7; D remains unclear. The ends were cut back, 1 base at V and 7 bases at J, with 17 bases in the middle. The CDR3 sequence is 15 residues long. Germline loops: CDR1 SNHLY, CDR2 FYNNEI. The CDR3 sequence: CASSEVRPTLGEQYF. DNA for the CDR3: TGTGCCAGCAGTGAAGTGCGCCCAACTTTGGGGGAGCAGTACTTC.

The chain carries TRBV30 and TRBJ2-1; D not resolved. V dropped 5 bases and J dropped 0 bases, with 11 bases sitting between them. CDR3 length equals 14 residues. CDR1 is GTSNPN and CDR2 is SVGIG in the germline V gene (reference sequence). The CDR3 loop is CAWAVAVSYNEQFF. The CDR3 nucleotides are TGTGCCTGGGCCGTCGCGGTCTCCTACAATGAGCAGTTCTTC.

The chain combines TRBV6-6 with TRBJ2-7, with a tentative D call TRBD1 (6 bases). Germline values: CDR1 MNHNY, CDR2 SVGAGI (reference sequence). Trimming cost V 0 bases and J 4 bases, with 7 bases left between them. This CDR3 has 13 amino acids. The CDR3 loop is CASSYSDSYEQYF. CDR3 bases: TGTGCCAGCAGTTACTCGGACAGTTACGAGCAGTACTTC.

This rearrangement joins TRBV12-3 or TRBV12-4 to TRBJ1-1; D unclear. The CDR3 sequence is 12 residues long. The germline V and J ends were trimmed by 6 bases and 10 bases, with 15 bases remaining between them. CDR3 nucleotide sequence: TGTGCCAGCAGCTCCCTGGGCCGACGAGCTTTCTTT. Translating it yields CASSSLGRRAFF.

The chain uses TRBV12-3 or TRBV12-4 and TRBJ1-5; no definite D call. The CDR3 totals 13 residues. V lost 5 bases, J lost 5 bases, and 10 bases lay in between. This CDR3 is CASSPQSDQPQHF. The CDR3 DNA is TGTGCCAGCAGTCCCCAGAGTGATCAGCCCCAGCATTTT.

The rearrangement uses TRBV3-1 (or the pseudogene TRBV3-2) and TRBJ1-6; D unclear. V gave up 4 bases and J gave up 12 bases, with 13 bases separating them. The CDR3 length is 13 residues. Germline V gene data show CDR1 as LGHDT and CDR2 as YNNKEL (reference sequence). In DNA form, the CDR3 reads TGTGCCAGCAGCCCGAGCGAGACTGGACCCCTCCACTTT. It codes for CASSPSETGPLHF.

This clone came up once. The rearrangement links TRBV5-1 to TRBJ2-1; D is unclear. CDR3 length equals 14 residues. Trimming left V 0 bases short and J 9 bases short, with 13 bases between. CDR1 and CDR2 (germline): SGHRS, YFSETQ. The CDR3 here is CASSLGGVSSEQFF. CDR3 DNA: TGCGCCAGCAGCTTGGGCGGCGTTAGCAGTGAGCAGTTCTTC. The full variable domain, rest sourced from reference TRBV5-1 and TRBJ2-1, is KAGVTQTPRYLIKTRGQQVTLSCSPISGHRSVSWYQQTPGQGLQFLFEYFSETQRNKGNFPGRFSGRQFSNSRSEMNVSTLELGDSALYLCASSLGGVSSEQFFGPGTRLTVL.

The rearrangement links TRBV4-1 to TRBJ2-7; a possible D gene is TRBD1 (6 bases). The length of the CDR3 is 15 residues. Trimming took 3 bases from V and 3 from J, leaving 15 bases between them. From germline, CDR1 is MGHRA and CDR2 YSYEKL. The CDR3 DNA reads TGCGCCAGCAGCCAGGGAACAGGGCTAATCTACGAGCAGTACTTC. It translates to CASSQGTGLIYEQYF.

V usage is TRBV7-2 and J usage is TRBJ1-2; no clear D. CDR3 length: 13 residues. With 3 bases removed from V and 5 bases from J, the gap between germline ends came to 10 bases. Germline V CDR1 and CDR2: SGHTA, FQGNSA. The CDR3 DNA follows: TGTGCCAGCAGCTTGGTAGACATTTATGGCTACACCTTC. Translated: CASSLVDIYGYTF.

The chain couples TRBV7-2 to TRBJ1-5, with D possibly TRBD1 on 5 matching bases. Germline V gene data show CDR1 as SGHTA and CDR2 as FQGNSA. V lost 5 bases to trimming and J lost 1 base, with 12 bases between them. This CDR3 region has 15 residues. The CDR3 spells CASSPSGGSNQPQHF. Here the CDR3 DNA reads TGTGCCAGCAGCCCCTCCGGGGGAAGCAATCAGCCCCAGCATTTT.

The chain combines TRBV12-5 with TRBJ1-1; the D gene is possibly TRBD1 (5 bases). The CDR3 is 15 residues long. Germline assignment: CDR1 LGHNT and CDR2 FRNRAP. V was shortened by 9 bases and J by 10 bases, with 27 bases between the two germline ends. CDR3 bases: TGTGCTAGCCTTCTTTCCGGGACGGGTGATTCTGGAGCTTTCTTT. As protein: CASLLSGTGDSGAFF. Drawing the rest from reference TRBV12-5 and TRBJ1-1, the complete variable domain is DARVTQTPRHKVTEMGQEVTMRCQPILGHNTVFWYRQTMMQGLELLAYFRNRAPLDDSGMPKDRFSAEMPDATLATLKIQPSEPRDSAVYFCASLLSGTGDSGAFFGQGTRLTVV.

The CDR3 DNA sequence: TGTGCCAGCAGTTTTAGCCCTCGACCTGGCTACACCTTC. It encodes CASSFSPRPGYTF. V gene TRBV12-3 or TRBV12-4 combines with J gene TRBJ1-2; no firm D call. The CDR3 has 13 residues. The V end was cut by 3 bases, the J end by 7 bases, with 12 bases between.

This chain uses TRBV12-3 or TRBV12-4 with TRBJ1-2; D uncertain. The V gene lost 3 bases and the J gene lost 3 bases, with 8 bases spanning the gap. The CDR3 contains 13 residues. The CDR3 is CASSFRMYYGYTF. In DNA, the CDR3 is TGTGCCAGCAGTTTCAGGATGTACTATGGCTACACCTTC.

V usage is TRBV6-5 and J usage is TRBJ2-7; 7 bases fit TRBD1. J lost 7 bases, V lost 6 bases, and 12 bases had no gene match. The CDR3 runs to 14 residues. Germline-derived CDR1 and CDR2 are MNHEY and SVGAGI. The CDR3 DNA reads TGTGCCAGCAGCCGAGATCAGGGGGTCTGGGAGCAGTACTTC. Protein sequence: CASSRDQGVWEQYF.

The genes are TRBV19 and TRBJ1-4, with TRBD1 matching over 7 bases. The length of the CDR3 is 14 residues. Germline trimming cut 4 bases from V and 3 bases from J; bases unmatched to any gene: 2. In germline, CDR1 is LNHDA, CDR2 SQIVND (reference sequence). The CDR3 here is CASSKQGANEKLFF. CDR3 nucleotide sequence: TGTGCCAGTAGTAAGCAGGGGGCTAATGAAAAACTGTTTTTT.

The gene calls are TRBV6-2 or TRBV6-3 and TRBJ2-3; D possibly uses TRBD1 or TRBD2 (5 bases each). V was shortened by 5 bases and J by 12 bases, with 27 bases between the two germline ends. This CDR3 contains 16 residues. Germline assignment: CDR1 MNHEY and CDR2 SVGEGT. In DNA, the CDR3 is TGTGCCAGCAGTCCCTTTTTAGGGACCTGGGACCCGTTACAGTATTTT. Translated, it gives CASSPFLGTWDPLQYF.